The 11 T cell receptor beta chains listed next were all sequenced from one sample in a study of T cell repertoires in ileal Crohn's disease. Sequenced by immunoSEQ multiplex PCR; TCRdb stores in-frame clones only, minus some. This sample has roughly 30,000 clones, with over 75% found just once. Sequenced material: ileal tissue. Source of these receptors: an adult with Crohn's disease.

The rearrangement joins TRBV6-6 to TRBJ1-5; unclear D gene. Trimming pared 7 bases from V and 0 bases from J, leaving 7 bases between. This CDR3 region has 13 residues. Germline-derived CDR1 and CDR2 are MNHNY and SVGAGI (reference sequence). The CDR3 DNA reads TGTGCCAGCACAACCGGTAGCAATCAGCCCCAGCATTTT. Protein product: CASTTGSNQPQHF.

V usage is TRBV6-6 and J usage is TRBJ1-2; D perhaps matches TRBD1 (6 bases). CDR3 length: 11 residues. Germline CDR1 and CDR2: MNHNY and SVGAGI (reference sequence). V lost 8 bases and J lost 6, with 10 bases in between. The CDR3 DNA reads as TGTGCCAGCTTACAGGGTAATGGCTACACCTTC. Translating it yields CASLQGNGYTF.

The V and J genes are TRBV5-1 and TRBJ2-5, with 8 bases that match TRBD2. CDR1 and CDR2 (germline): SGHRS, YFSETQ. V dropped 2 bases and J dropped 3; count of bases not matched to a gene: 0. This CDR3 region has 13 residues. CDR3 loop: CASSLLAEETQYF. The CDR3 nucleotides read TGCGCCAGCAGCTTACTAGCGGAAGAGACCCAGTACTTC.

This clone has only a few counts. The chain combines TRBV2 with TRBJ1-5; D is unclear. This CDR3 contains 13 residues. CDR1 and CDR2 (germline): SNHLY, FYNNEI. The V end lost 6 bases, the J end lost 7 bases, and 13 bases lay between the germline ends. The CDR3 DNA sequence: TGTGCCAGCAGGGGGAGGCCTCCACAGCCCCAGCATTTT. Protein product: CASRGRPPQPQHF.

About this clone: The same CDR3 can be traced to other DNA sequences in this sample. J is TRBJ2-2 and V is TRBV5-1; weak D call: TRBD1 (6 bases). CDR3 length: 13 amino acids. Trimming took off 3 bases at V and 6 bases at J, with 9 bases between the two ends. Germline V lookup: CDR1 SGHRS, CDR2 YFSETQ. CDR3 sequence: CASSSDRPGELFF. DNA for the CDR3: TGCGCCAGCAGCTCAGACAGGCCCGGGGAGCTGTTTTTT.

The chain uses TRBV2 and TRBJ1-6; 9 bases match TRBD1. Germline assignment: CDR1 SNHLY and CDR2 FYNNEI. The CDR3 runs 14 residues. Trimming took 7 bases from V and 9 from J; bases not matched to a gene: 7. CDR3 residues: CASIPGTGTSPLHF. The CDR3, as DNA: TGTGCCAGCATTCCCGGGACAGGGACTTCACCCCTCCACTTT.

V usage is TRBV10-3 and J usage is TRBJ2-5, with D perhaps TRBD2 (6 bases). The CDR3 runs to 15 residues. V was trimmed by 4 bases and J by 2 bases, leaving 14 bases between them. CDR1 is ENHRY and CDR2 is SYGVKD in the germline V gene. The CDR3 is CAISGGERAQETQYF. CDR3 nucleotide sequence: TGTGCCATCAGTGGGGGGGAGCGGGCTCAAGAGACCCAGTACTTC.

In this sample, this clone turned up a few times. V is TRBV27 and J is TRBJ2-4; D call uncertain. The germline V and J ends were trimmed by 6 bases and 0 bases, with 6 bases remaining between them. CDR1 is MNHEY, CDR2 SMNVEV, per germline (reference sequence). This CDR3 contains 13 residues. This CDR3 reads CASSEIAKNIQYF. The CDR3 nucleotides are TGTGCCAGCAGCGAGATAGCCAAAAACATTCAGTACTTC.

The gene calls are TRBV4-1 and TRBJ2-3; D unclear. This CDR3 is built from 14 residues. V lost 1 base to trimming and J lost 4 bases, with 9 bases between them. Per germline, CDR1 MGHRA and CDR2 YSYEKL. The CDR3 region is CASSQAQVADTQYF. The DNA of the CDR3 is TGCGCCAGCAGCCAAGCCCAGGTGGCAGATACGCAGTATTTT.

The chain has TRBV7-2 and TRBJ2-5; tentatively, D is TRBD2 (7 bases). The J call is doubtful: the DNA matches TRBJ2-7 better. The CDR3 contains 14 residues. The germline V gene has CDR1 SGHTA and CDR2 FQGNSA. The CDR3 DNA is TGTGCCAGCAGCCTAGGGGGGGGAACGGGCGAGCAGTACTTC. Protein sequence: CASSLGGGTGEQYF.

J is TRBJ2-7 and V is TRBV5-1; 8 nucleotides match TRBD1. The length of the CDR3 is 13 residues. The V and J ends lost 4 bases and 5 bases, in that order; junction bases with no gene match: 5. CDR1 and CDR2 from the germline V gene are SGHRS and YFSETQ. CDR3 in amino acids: CASSLDRGDEQYF. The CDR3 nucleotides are TGCGCCAGCAGCCTCGACAGGGGTGACGAGCAGTACTTC.